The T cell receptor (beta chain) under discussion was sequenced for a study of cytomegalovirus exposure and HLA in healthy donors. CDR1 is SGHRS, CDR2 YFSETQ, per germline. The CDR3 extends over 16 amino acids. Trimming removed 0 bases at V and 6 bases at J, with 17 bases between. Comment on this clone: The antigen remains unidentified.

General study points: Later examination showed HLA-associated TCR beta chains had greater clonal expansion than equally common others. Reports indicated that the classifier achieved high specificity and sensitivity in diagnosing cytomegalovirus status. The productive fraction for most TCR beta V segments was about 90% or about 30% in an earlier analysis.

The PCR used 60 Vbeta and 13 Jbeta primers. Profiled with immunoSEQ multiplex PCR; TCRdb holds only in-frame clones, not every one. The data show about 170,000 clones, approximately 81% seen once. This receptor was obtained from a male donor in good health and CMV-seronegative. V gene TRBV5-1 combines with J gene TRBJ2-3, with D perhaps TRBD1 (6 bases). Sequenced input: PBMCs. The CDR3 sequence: CASSLGQGWLIDTQYF. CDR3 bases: TGCGCCAGCAGCTTGGGGCAGGGGTGGTTGATTGATACGCAGTATTTT.